Below are 25 T cell receptor beta chains sequenced from a single sample in a study of blood T cells in healthy people across ages. Then a second PCR, running about 6 to 12 cycles, was carried out with a sample-barcoded 5' primer and a J-beta primer mix. One entry per CDR3 protein, called by TCRdb with MiXCR from the 5' RACE reads. The sample lists 1.4 million or so distinct CDR3 sequences, 40% to 45% occurring once. The sequencing input was blood. The receptors were gathered from a woman aged 18-35 years in good health.

The chain combines TRBV6-2 or TRBV6-3 with TRBJ2-7, with unresolved D. Germline V CDR1 and CDR2: MNHEY, SVGEGT. V shed 7 bases and J shed 2 bases, with 15 bases lying between them. CDR3 length: 14 residues. The CDR3 loop reads CASNPTAEPYEQYF. CDR3 DNA: TGTGCCAGCAACCCCACAGCCGAGCCCTACGAGCAGTACTTC.

Comment on this clonotype: A much larger clone differs by one base, so this may be a read error. The chain recombines TRBV4-1 with TRBJ2-1; TRBD1 matches at 11 bases. Germline CDR1 reads MGHRA; CDR2 reads YSYEKL. J lost 9 bases, V lost 4 bases, and 5 bases had no gene match. The CDR3 covers 14 residues. CDR3 in DNA: TGCGCCAGCAGCCGCGGACAGGGGGCTGCTGAGCAGTTCTTC. It yields the protein CASSRGQGAAEQFF.

This clonotype occurred a few times. The chain has TRBV9 and TRBJ2-7; maybe TRBD1 (6 bases). Germline-derived CDR1 and CDR2 are SGDLS and YYNGEE. The CDR3 contains 16 residues. V gave up 4 bases and J gave up 2 bases, with 19 bases separating them. The CDR3 DNA reads as TGTGCCAGCAGCTCACCCAGGGGTACAACCCCCTACGAGCAGTACTTC. This translates into CASSSPRGTTPYEQYF.

With regard to this clonotype: A read error may produce the germline difference seen at one junction end. The V gene is TRBV4-2, the J gene TRBJ2-1; D gene uncertain. The CDR3 has 15 residues. Germline V gene sequence: CDR1 LGHNA, CDR2 YNFKEQ. CDR3 coding DNA: TGTGCCAGCGGCCAAGTGCCGAGCTCCTACAATGAGCAGTTCTTC. As protein: CASGQVPSSYNEQFF.

As regards this clonotype: Since a much larger clone is just one base distant, this may be a read error. The chain couples TRBV5-1 to TRBJ2-1, with D possibly matching TRBD2 (5 bases). Trimming cost V 4 bases and J 13 bases, with 18 bases left between them. Germline V lookup: CDR1 SGHRS, CDR2 YFSETQ. The CDR3 runs to 13 residues. The CDR3 here is CASSKGVQETQFF. In nucleotides, the CDR3 is TGCGCCAGCAGCAAGGGAGTCCAAGAGACCCAGTTCTTC.

V and J are TRBV20-1 and TRBJ2-1; 8 bases align to TRBD1. With V trimmed by 6 bases and J by 1 base, 8 bases remained unmatched. The CDR3 totals 15 residues. Germline V CDR1 and CDR2: DFQATT, SNEGSKA (reference sequence). CDR3 in DNA: TGCAGTGCCTTCCCAGGGGGCATATCCTACAATGAGCAGTTCTTC. Protein product: CSAFPGGISYNEQFF.

The chain carries TRBV18 and TRBJ1-1; TRBD1 matches 7 bases. Germline CDR1 and CDR2: KGHSH and LQKENI. The CDR3 covers 14 residues. V was clipped by 4 bases and J by 1 base; unmatched bases: 3. CDR3 amino acids: CASSHRQGNTEAFF. The DNA for the CDR3 is TGTGCCAGCTCACATCGACAGGGGAACACTGAAGCTTTCTTT.

V and J are TRBV6-5 and TRBJ1-3, with no clear D. Trimming took 2 bases from V and 0 from J, leaving 14 bases between them. The CDR3 extends over 17 amino acids. CDR1 is MNHEY and CDR2 is SVGAGI in the germline V gene. The chain's CDR3 is CASSYLPDGSSGNTIYF. For the CDR3, the DNA is TGTGCCAGCAGTTACCTTCCCGACGGGAGCTCTGGAAACACCATATATTTT.

The rearrangement uses TRBV7-8 and TRBJ1-5; unclear D gene. With 0 bases removed from V and 0 bases from J, the gap between germline ends came to 9 bases. The CDR3 covers 16 residues. Germline V gene lookup returns CDR1 SGHVS and CDR2 FQNEAQ. In DNA form, the CDR3 reads TGTGCCAGCAGCTTAGCATTTGGGCATAGCAATCAGCCCCAGCATTTT. This gives the protein CASSLAFGHSNQPQHF.

Concerning this clonotype: Its ends do not fully match the called genes, so a read error is possible. V is TRBV3-1 and J is TRBJ1-4; no clear D gene. The CDR3 covers 16 residues. The germline gives CDR1 LGHDT, CDR2 YNNKEL (reference sequence). In nucleotides, the CDR3 is TGCGCCAGCAGCCAAGATTCACCTGCAACTAATGAAAAACTGTTTTTT. Protein sequence: CASSQDSPATNEKLFF.

The rearrangement links TRBV2 to TRBJ2-3, with D unclear. CDR1 is SNHLY, CDR2 FYNNEI, per germline. Between the trimmed V and J ends, which lost 8 bases and 0 bases, there was a span of 9 bases. The CDR3 is made up of 13 amino acids. In nucleotides, the CDR3 is TGTGCCAGCCGCTCGGCTAGCACAGATACGCAGTATTTT. Translating it yields CASRSASTDTQYF.

In its sample, this clonotype was seen a few times. This chain uses TRBV4-3 with TRBJ2-1, with 9 bases fitting TRBD1. CDR1 LGHNA and CDR2 YSLEER come from the germline V gene. Trimming took 4 bases from V and 9 from J; bases not matched to a gene: 7. CDR3 length equals 14 residues. This CDR3 reads CASSLRTGGVEQFF. In DNA form, the CDR3 reads TGCGCCAGCAGCCTAAGAACAGGGGGCGTTGAGCAGTTCTTC.

The rearrangement uses TRBV6-2 or TRBV6-3 and TRBJ2-1; TRBD2 matches 13 bases. CDR1 and CDR2 from the germline V gene are MNHEY and SVGEGT. The CDR3 has 17 amino acids. V gave up 7 bases and J gave up 2 bases; unmatched junction bases: 8. The CDR3, as DNA: TGTGCCAGCACAGGGACTAGCGGGACTACCGCCTACAATGAGCAGTTCTTC. Translated, it gives CASTGTSGTTAYNEQFF.

The chain employs TRBV5-1 and TRBJ2-1; 7 bases align to TRBD2. The CDR3 consists of 15 residues. V was clipped by 5 bases and J by 8 bases; unmatched bases: 13. Germline CDR1 reads SGHRS; CDR2 reads YFSETQ. The CDR3 here is CASRPQTSPWDEQFF. CDR3 nucleotides: TGCGCCAGCAGGCCCCAGACTAGCCCCTGGGATGAGCAGTTCTTC.

This clonotype came up a few times. This chain links TRBV4-3 with TRBJ2-7, with 11 bases that match TRBD2. The germline gives CDR1 LGHNA, CDR2 YSLEER. Trimming at V came to 4 bases and at J to 6 bases, leaving 8 bases not matched to a gene. This CDR3 is built from 15 residues. Here the CDR3 reads CASSRGLAGAREQYF. CDR3 bases: TGCGCCAGCAGCCGAGGACTAGCGGGTGCACGCGAGCAGTACTTC.

This clonotype was picked up a small number of times. The rearrangement joins TRBV7-9 to TRBJ2-2; 9 nucleotides line up with TRBD1. The germline V gene has CDR1 SEHNR and CDR2 FQNEAQ (reference sequence). The trim removed 9 bases at V and 4 bases at J, leaving 6 bases unmatched. This CDR3 has 14 amino acids. This CDR3 is CASAGQGATGELFF. The CDR3 nucleotides are TGTGCCAGTGCGGGACAGGGAGCCACCGGGGAGCTGTTTTTT.

In its sample, this clonotype was seen a few times. The CDR3 region is CASSLQPGGLISHNRYGYTF. The CDR3 DNA is TGTGCCAGCAGCTTGCAGCCGGGGGGACTCATCTCCCATAATCGGTATGGCTACACCTTC. This chain connects TRBV7-2 to TRBJ1-2; D is perhaps TRBD1 (5 bases). The germline CDR1 and CDR2 sequences are SGHTA and FQGNSA. V was clipped by 3 bases and J by 5 bases, with 31 bases between them. The CDR3 is 20 residues long.

The genes are TRBV7-2 and TRBJ2-3, with D tentatively TRBD2 (5 bases). V lost 5 bases, J lost 5 bases, and 14 bases lay in between. Germline V gene lookup returns CDR1 SGHTA and CDR2 FQGNSA. The CDR3 is 14 residues long. The CDR3 nucleotides read TGTGCCAGCAGCGGCGAGGGCCGTGAAGATACGCAGTATTTT. It codes for CASSGEGREDTQYF.

CDR3 loop: CASSPFAGGLSENIQYF. CDR3 coding DNA: TGTGCCAGCAGCCCTTTTGCGGGGGGGCTTTCTGAAAACATTCAGTACTTC. The V call is TRBV14, the J call TRBJ2-4; the match to TRBD2 covers 9 bases. The CDR3 contains 17 residues. Unmatched junction bases numbered 12, after V lost 4 bases and J lost 5 bases. Germline V lookup: CDR1 SGHDN, CDR2 FVKESK.

The V call is TRBV7-8, the J call TRBJ2-1; D possibly corresponds to TRBD2 (6 bases). Germline V CDR1 and CDR2: SGHVS, FQNEAQ. Trimming shortened V by 4 bases and J by 4 bases, and 14 bases separated the two germline ends. CDR3 size: 15 residues. CDR3 sequence reads: CASSSLRGNYNEQFF. DNA of the CDR3: TGTGCCAGCAGCTCCCTTCGGGGGAATTACAATGAGCAGTTCTTC.

The chain joins TRBV12-3 or TRBV12-4 to TRBJ2-7, with 11 positions matching TRBD1. V was pared by 6 bases and J by 6 bases, with 7 bases of the junction left unmatched. The CDR3 is 14 residues long. The CDR3 DNA is TGTGCCAGCAGGAAGGACAGGGGGCTTGTCGAGCAGTACTTC. Translation: CASRKDRGLVEQYF.

This chain links TRBV20-1 with TRBJ1-5; D is undetermined. From germline, CDR1 is DFQATT and CDR2 SNEGSKA (reference sequence). V was pared by 6 bases and J by 5 bases, with 14 bases between. The CDR3 spans 13 residues. CDR3 in amino acids: CSALRLGYQPQHF. As DNA, the CDR3 is TGCAGTGCGCTGCGTCTAGGCTATCAGCCCCAGCATTTT.

V gene TRBV27 combines with J gene TRBJ2-5, with 7 bases lining up with TRBD2. Germline lookup yields CDR1 MNHEY and CDR2 SMNVEV (reference sequence). This CDR3 region has 13 residues. V lost 7 bases and J lost 11; bases outside the gene matches: 13. CDR3 sequence (DNA): TGTGCCAGCATGCCTAGCGGACACAATGAGCAGTACTTC. This gives the protein CASMPSGHNEQYF.

V gene TRBV11-2 combines with J gene TRBJ2-5; 8 bases match TRBD1. Germline lookup yields CDR1 SGHAT and CDR2 FQNNGV. The CDR3 spans 14 residues. The V gene end was trimmed by 5 bases and the J gene end by 5 bases; junction bases not matched to a gene: 7. CDR3 sequence (DNA): TGTGCCAGCAGCCCGCAGGACAGGGTGGAGACCCAGTACTTC. It yields the protein CASSPQDRVETQYF.

This rearrangement joins TRBV27 to TRBJ2-5; D might be TRBD1 (6 bases). The germline V gene encodes CDR1 MNHEY and CDR2 SMNVEV (reference sequence). Trimming cost V 2 bases and J 11 bases, with 18 bases left between them. The CDR3 length is 14 residues. The CDR3 DNA reads as TGTGCCAGCAGTTTAATGGGGGCAGGGAATGAGCAGTACTTC. Translating it yields CASSLMGAGNEQYF.